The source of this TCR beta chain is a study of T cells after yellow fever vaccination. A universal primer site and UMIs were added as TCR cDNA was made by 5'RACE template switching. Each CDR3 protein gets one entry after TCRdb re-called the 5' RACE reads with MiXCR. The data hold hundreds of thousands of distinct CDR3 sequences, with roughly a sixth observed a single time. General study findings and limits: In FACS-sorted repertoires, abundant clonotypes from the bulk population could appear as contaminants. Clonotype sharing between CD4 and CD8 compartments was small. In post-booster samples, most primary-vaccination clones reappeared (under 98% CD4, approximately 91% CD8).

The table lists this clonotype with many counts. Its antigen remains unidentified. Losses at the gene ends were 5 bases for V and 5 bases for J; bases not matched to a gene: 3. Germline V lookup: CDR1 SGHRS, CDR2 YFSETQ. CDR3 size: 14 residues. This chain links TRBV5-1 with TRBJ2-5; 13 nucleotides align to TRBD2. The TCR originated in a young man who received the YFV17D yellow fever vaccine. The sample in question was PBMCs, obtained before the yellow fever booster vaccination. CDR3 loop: CASRPGLAGETQYF. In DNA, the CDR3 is TGCGCCAGCAGACCGGGACTAGCGGGGGAGACCCAGTACTTC.